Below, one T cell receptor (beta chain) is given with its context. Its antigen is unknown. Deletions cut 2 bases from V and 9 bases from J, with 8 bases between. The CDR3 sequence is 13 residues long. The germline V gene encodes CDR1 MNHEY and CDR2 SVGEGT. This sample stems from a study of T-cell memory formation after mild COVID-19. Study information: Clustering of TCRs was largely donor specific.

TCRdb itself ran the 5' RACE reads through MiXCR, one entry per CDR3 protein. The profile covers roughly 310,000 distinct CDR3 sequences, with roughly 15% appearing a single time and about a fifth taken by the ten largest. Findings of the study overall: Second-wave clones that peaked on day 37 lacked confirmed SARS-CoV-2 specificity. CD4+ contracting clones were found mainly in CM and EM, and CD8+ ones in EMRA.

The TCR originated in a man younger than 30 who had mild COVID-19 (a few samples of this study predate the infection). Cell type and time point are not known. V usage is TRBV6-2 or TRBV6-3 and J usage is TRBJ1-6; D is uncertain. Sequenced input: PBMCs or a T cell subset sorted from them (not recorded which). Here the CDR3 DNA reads TGTGCCAGCAGTTACGGCGGTGGTTCACCCCTCCACTTT. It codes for CASSYGGGSPLHF.